This TCR beta chain was identified in a study of blood T cell repertoires in COVID-19. Whole-study context: Acute and convalescent COVID-19 samples came from the United States, Italy and Spain. The analysed material was cDNA or gDNA that came from T cells, B-cell-depleted T cells, or PBMCs.

Original processing notes: Estimation of nucleated cell counts was performed using reference gene primer amplification. Sequencing was performed with immunoSEQ multiplex PCR; in TCRdb, only in-frame clones are kept and a portion is missing. V and J calls and clone size follow that table, whereas D and trimming were derived from the DNA. The repertoire holds 250,000 to 350,000 clones, with roughly 80% as singletons. Sequencing was performed on peripheral blood. The TCR was taken from a woman aged 45-60 years with active or convalescent COVID-19.

The CDR3 DNA is TGTGCCACCGGCGGCAGACCTAGCACAGATACGCAGTATTTT. Protein product: CATGGRPSTDTQYF. The rearrangement links TRBV6-5 to TRBJ2-3, with no clear D. CDR1 is MNHEY, CDR2 SVGAGI, per germline. V lost 10 bases and J 0 bases, leaving 14 bases between the germline ends. The CDR3 covers 14 residues.